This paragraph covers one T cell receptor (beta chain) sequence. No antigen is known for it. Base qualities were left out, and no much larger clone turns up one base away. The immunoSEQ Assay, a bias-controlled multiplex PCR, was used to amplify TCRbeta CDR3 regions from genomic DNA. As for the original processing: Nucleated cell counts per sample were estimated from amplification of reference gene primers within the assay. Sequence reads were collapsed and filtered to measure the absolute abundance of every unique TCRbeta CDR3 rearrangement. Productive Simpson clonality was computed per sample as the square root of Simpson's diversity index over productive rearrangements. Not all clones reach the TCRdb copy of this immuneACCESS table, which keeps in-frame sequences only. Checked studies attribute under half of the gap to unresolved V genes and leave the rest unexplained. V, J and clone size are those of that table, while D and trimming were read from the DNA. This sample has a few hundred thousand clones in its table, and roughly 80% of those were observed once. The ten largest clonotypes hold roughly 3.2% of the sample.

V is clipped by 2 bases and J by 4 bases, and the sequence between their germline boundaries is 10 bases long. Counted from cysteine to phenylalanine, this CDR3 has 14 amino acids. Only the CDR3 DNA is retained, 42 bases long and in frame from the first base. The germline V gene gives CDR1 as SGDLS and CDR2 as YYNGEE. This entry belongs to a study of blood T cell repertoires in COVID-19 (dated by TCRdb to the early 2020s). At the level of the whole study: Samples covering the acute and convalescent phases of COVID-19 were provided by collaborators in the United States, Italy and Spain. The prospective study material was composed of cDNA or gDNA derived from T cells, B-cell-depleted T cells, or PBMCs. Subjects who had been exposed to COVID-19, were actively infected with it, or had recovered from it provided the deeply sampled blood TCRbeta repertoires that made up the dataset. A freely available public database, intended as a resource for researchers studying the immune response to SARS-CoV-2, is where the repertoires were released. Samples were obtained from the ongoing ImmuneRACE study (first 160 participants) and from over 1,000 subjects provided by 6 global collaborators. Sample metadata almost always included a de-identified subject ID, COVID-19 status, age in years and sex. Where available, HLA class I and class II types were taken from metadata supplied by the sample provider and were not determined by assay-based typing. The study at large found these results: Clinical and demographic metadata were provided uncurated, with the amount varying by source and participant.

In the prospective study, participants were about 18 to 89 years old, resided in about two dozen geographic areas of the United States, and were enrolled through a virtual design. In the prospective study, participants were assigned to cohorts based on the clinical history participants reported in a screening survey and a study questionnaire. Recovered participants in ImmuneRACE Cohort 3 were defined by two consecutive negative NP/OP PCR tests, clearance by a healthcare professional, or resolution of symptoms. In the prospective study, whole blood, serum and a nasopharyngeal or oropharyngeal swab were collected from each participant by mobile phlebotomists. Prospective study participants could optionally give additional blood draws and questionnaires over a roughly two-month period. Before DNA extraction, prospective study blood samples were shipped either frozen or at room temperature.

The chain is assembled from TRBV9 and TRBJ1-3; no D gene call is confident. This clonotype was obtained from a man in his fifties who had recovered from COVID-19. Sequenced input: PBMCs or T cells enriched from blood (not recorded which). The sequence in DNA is TGTGCCAGCAGCGTGATAGCTAGCGGAAACACCATATATTTT. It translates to CASSVIASGNTIYF.